This T cell receptor (beta chain) was sequenced for a study of technical replicates of blood from several donors. V was shortened by 1 base and J by 1 base, with 8 bases between the two germline ends. The CDR3 runs to 14 residues. Germline-derived CDR1 and CDR2 are SGHRS and YFSETQ. Repertoires were generated with immunoSEQ multiplex PCR, while TCRdb's copy carries only in-frame clones and drops some. The sample has tens of thousands of clones; 93% are singletons. The origin of this receptor is a human donor in good health. The sample taken for sequencing was T cells isolated from PBMCs. The V call is TRBV5-1, the J call TRBJ1-1; D remains unclear. CDR3 protein: CASSLRSANTEAFF. The CDR3 nucleotides are TGCGCCAGCAGCTTGCGGTCTGCGAACACTGAAGCTTTCTTT.